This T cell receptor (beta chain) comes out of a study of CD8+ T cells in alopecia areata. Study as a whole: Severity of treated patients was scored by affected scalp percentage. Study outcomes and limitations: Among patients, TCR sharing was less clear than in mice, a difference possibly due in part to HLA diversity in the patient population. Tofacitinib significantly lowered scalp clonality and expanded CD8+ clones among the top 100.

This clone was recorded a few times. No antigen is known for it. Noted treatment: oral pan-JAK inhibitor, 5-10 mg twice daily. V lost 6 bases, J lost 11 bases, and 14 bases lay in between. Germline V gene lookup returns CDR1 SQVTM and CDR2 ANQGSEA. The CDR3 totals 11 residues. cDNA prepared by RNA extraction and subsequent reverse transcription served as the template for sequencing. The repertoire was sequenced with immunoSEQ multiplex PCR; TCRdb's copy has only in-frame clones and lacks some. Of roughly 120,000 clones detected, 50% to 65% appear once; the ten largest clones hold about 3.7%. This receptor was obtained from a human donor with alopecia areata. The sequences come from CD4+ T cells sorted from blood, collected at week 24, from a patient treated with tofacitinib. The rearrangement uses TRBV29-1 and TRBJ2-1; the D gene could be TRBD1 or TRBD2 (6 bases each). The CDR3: CSVGDRGQQFF. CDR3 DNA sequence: TGCAGCGTAGGGGACCGGGGGCAGCAGTTCTTC.